This T cell receptor (beta chain) was captured by sequencing in a study of blood T cells in healthy people across ages. Researchers collected about 9.6 milliliters of peripheral blood from every single donor. Trimming pared 2 bases from V and 10 bases from J, leaving 6 bases between. Looked up from germline, CDR1 is GTSNPN and CDR2 is SVGIG (reference sequence). This CDR3 is built from 10 residues. General observations from the study: Those diversity estimates obtained from one million T cells were thought to be underestimates.

With regard to this clonotype: Its antigen is currently unknown.

Primers used in a second PCR of roughly 7 to 12 cycles were a sample-barcoded 5' primer and a J-beta primer mix. A 12-random-nucleotide template-switch adaptor tagged each cDNA molecule. TCRdb recomputed calls from the 5' RACE reads with MiXCR, one row per CDR3 protein. The sample yields 1 million to 1.2 million distinct CDR3 sequences, roughly two fifths seen once. The chain joins TRBV30 to TRBJ2-1; D call uncertain. This sequence originates from a man aged 18 to 29 in good health. The sequenced material came from blood. CDR3 loop: CAWSSGEQFF. The DNA for the CDR3 is TGTGCCTGGAGTTCTGGGGAGCAGTTCTTC.